This TCR beta chain was sequenced during a study of T cell responses to AZD1222 COVID-19 vaccine. Looking at the study overall: Timing groups of about 4 and about 12 weeks for second doses were pooled.

Findings of the study overall: Nearly half of unique spike-specific TCRs reportedly avoided B.1.351 and B.1.1.7 mutated regions. Females outnumbered males among donors, who were mostly white British; clonal diversity was possibly underestimated.

The repertoire was sequenced with immunoSEQ multiplex PCR; TCRdb's copy has only in-frame clones and lacks some. The sample has 100,000 to 150,000 clones, around nine tenths seen once. J gave up 8 bases and V 3 bases, and 6 bases lay outside the gene matches. The CDR3 has 15 amino acids. Germline lookup yields CDR1 SEHNR and CDR2 FQNEAQ (reference sequence). About this clone itself: Its target is not known.

The specimen comprised peripheral blood, sampled on day 0 of AZD1222 vaccination. This receptor was obtained from an adult in good health. The chain combines TRBV7-9 with TRBJ1-4; 10 bases match TRBD1. The CDR3 loop reads CASSLGQGKVEKLFF. CDR3 DNA: TGTGCCAGCAGCTTGGGACAGGGGAAGGTAGAAAAACTGTTTTTT.